Listed here are 10 T cell receptor beta chains from one sample, sequenced in a study of CD8 T cells in Susac syndrome. When the RNA was reverse transcribed, random hexamers were used with an input of roughly 0.45 to 1 ug. TCRdb redid the calling of the immunoSEQ multiplex PCR reads with MiXCR, one entry per CDR3 protein. Of 150,000 to 200,000 distinct CDR3 sequences listed, under 95% are singletons. The material sequenced was CD4+ T cells from PBMCs. The source of these receptors is a human donor with multiple sclerosis.

J is TRBJ2-7 and V is TRBV4-3, with D maybe TRBD1 (5 bases). The CDR3 totals 14 residues. In germline, CDR1 is LGHNA, CDR2 YSLEER. Trimming took 1 base from V and 2 from J, leaving 9 bases between them. In DNA form, the CDR3 reads TGCGCCAGCAGCCAAGGACAGAATGCCTACGAGCAGTACTTC. Translation gives CASSQGQNAYEQYF.

The CDR3 DNA reads TGCGCCAGCAGGGCCGGGTTAGGGACGGTAAGCTCCTACGAGCAGTACTTC. Translation: CASRAGLGTVSSYEQYF. This chain connects TRBV5-1 to TRBJ2-7; D possibly uses TRBD1 or TRBD2 (5 bases each). Germline V gives CDR1 SGHRS, CDR2 YFSETQ. This CDR3 comprises 17 residues. Trimming took off 5 bases at V and 0 bases at J, with 21 bases between the two ends. Variable domain in full (rest from reference TRBV5-1 and TRBJ2-7): KAGVTQTPRYLIKTRGQQVTLSCSPISGHRSVSWYQQTPGQGLQFLFEYFSETQRNKGNFPGRFSGRQFSNSRSEMNVSTLELGDSALYLCASRAGLGTVSSYEQYFGPGTRLTVT.

This clonotype was observed a handful of times. V is TRBV4-3 and J is TRBJ1-4; no clear D. This CDR3 has 13 amino acids. Germline lookup yields CDR1 LGHNA and CDR2 YSLEER. V was trimmed by 3 bases and J by 8 bases, leaving 10 bases between them. DNA of the CDR3: TGCGCCAGCAGCCAGGTATTCCGAGAAAAACTGTTTTTT. Its protein is CASSQVFREKLFF.

J is TRBJ1-2 and V is TRBV11-2; 9 bases are shared with TRBD1. The CDR3 totals 17 residues. V dropped 1 base and J dropped 3; count of bases not matched to a gene: 9. Germline loops: CDR1 SGHAT, CDR2 FQNNGV. In DNA form, the CDR3 reads TGTGCCAGCAGCTTAGGAATGAGGACAGGGGCTTACTATGGCTACACCTTC. It codes for CASSLGMRTGAYYGYTF.

In DNA, the CDR3 is TGTGCCAGCATGGGGAGTTCGAATGAGCAGTTCTTC. Amino acid sequence: CASMGSSNEQFF. The rearrangement joins TRBV28 to TRBJ2-1; TRBD2 might be the D (5 bases). Trimming cost V 7 bases and J 7 bases, with 11 bases left between them. This CDR3 spans 12 amino acids. CDR1 MDHEN and CDR2 SYDVKM come from the germline V gene. The variable domain in full, with the rest retrieved from reference TRBV28 and TRBJ2-1, is DVKVTQSSRYLVKRTGEKVFLECVQDMDHENMFWYRQDPGLGLRLIYFSYDVKMKEKGDIPEGYSVSREKKERFSLILESASTNQTSMYLCASMGSSNEQFFGPGTRLTVL.

The V gene is TRBV9, the J gene TRBJ2-1; 8 nucleotides align to TRBD2. Germline V gene sequence: CDR1 SGDLS, CDR2 YYNGEE. The trim removed 0 bases at V and 2 bases at J, leaving 4 bases unmatched. The CDR3 has 16 amino acids. The CDR3 protein is CASSVELRGAYNEQFF. The CDR3 DNA follows: TGTGCCAGCAGCGTAGAGTTGCGGGGGGCCTACAATGAGCAGTTCTTC.

CDR3 sequence (DNA): TGTGCCAGCAGTCCCCGACAGGGTACGCAGTATTTT. Protein product: CASSPRQGTQYF. The chain carries TRBV12-3 or TRBV12-4 and TRBJ2-3; the match to TRBD1 covers 7 bases. The CDR3 length is 12 residues. The V segment lost 5 bases and the J segment 8 bases; nucleotides outside the gene matches: 4.

The chain couples TRBV6-2 or TRBV6-3 to TRBJ2-5, with D perhaps assigned TRBD1 or TRBD2 (5 bases each). Germline V gene lookup returns CDR1 MNHEY and CDR2 SVGEGT. This CDR3 has 15 residues. V was pared by 2 bases and J by 4 bases, with 14 bases between. The CDR3 reads CASSYLGRERETQYF. The CDR3 DNA reads as TGTGCCAGCAGTTACCTCGGCAGGGAGAGAGAGACCCAGTACTTC.

The chain links TRBV10-3 to TRBJ2-7; TRBD2 matches 10 bases. The CDR3 runs 13 residues. V lost 9 bases and J lost 5; bases outside the gene matches: 7. Germline-derived CDR1 and CDR2 are ENHRY and SYGVKD. This CDR3 reads CAITSGNGNEQYF. Here the CDR3 DNA reads TGTGCCATTACTAGCGGGAACGGGAACGAGCAGTACTTC.

This clonotype appeared once. The rearrangement joins TRBV20-1 to TRBJ2-7; the D gene is possibly TRBD2 (6 bases). The CDR3 extends over 14 amino acids. Germline V gives CDR1 DFQATT, CDR2 SNEGSKA (reference sequence). V lost 0 bases and J lost 0, with 9 bases in between. The CDR3 reads CSAREGGSSYEQYF. CDR3 coding DNA: TGCAGTGCTAGAGAGGGGGGAAGCTCCTACGAGCAGTACTTC.